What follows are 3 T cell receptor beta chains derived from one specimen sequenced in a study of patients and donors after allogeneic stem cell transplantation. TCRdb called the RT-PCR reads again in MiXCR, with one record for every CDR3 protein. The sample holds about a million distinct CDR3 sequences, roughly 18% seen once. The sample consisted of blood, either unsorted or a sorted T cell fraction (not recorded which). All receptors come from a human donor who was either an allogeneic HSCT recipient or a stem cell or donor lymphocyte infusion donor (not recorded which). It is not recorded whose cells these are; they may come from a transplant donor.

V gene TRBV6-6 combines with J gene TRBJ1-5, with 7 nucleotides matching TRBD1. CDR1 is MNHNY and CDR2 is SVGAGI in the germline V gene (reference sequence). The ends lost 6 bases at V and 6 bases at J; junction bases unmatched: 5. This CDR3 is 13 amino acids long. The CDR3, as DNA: TGTGCCAGCAGCGTCCAGGGGGTTCAGCCCCAGCATTTT. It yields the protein CASSVQGVQPQHF.

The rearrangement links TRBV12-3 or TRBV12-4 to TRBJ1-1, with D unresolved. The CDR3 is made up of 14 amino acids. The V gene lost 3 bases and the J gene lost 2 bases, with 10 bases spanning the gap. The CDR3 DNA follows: TGTGCCAGCAGTTTTACCGCCCCCAACACTGAAGCTTTCTTT. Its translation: CASSFTAPNTEAFF.

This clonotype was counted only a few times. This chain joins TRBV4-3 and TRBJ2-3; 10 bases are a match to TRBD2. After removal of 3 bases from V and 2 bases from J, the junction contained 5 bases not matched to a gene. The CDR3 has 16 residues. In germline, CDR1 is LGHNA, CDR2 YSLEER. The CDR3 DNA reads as TGCGCCAGCAGCCACCTAGCGGGGGCCAACACAGATACGCAGTATTTT. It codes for CASSHLAGANTDTQYF.